The rows below give T cell receptor beta chains drawn from one sample of a study of human T cells and chemical hapten exposure. TCRdb ran MiXCR on the RACE reads and lists one entry per CDR3 protein. Of about 98,000 distinct CDR3 sequences listed, approximately 11% are singletons. The sample here was whole blood, taken in connection with sensitization to the hapten diphenylcyclopropenone (DPC). The receptor source for this set is a woman aged 55 to 70 with alopecia areata. Some clones in this sample may be carry-over from other donors' samples. The CDR3 runs from the conserved cysteine through the conserved F or W. A D gene is named only where the DNA matches it firmly. Expanded clones get a size class; other rows say once, few or many, or leave the size out.

v_call	clone_size	d_call	j_call	cdr3_nt	cdr3_aa
TRBV12-3/TRBV12-4	.	.	TRBJ2-7	TGTGCCAGCGGGGGGGCCTGGTACGAGCAGTACTTC	CASGGAWYEQYF
TRBV11-1	.	TRBD2	TRBJ2-1	TGTGCCAGCAGCCCCTACCTCCCCACACTAGCGGGGGATGAGCAGTTCTTC	CASSPYLPTLAGDEQFF
TRBV5-1	few	TRBD2	TRBJ2-3	TGCGCCAGCAGCTTGTATTCGACGCGGACTAGGTTGGTAGATACGCAGTATTTT	CASSLYSTRTRLVDTQYF
TRBV20-1	.	.	TRBJ1-5	TGCAGTGCTAGCGAGGGCGGGAGCAATCAGCCCCAGCATTTT	CSASEGGSNQPQHF
TRBV10-3	few	.	TRBJ2-7	TGTGCCATCAGTGGGCGGCTGGGGGAGCGGAGTTCCTACGAGCAGTACTTC	CAISGRLGERSSYEQYF
TRBV21-1	few	.	TRBJ2-3	TGTGCCAGCAGTCCTTTTTGGACAGGGTTCACAGATACGCAGTATTTT	CASSPFWTGFTDTQYF
TRBV30	many	.	TRBJ1-5	TGTGCCTGGAGTGGGGGGCAGAGACCCAGCAATCAGCCCCAGCATTTT	CAWSGGQRPSNQPQHF
TRBV7-6	many	TRBD2	TRBJ2-7	TGTGCCAGCAGCGTACTAGCGGGGGGGTCCTACGAGCAGTACTTC	CASSVLAGGSYEQYF
TRBV12-3/TRBV12-4	many	.	TRBJ2-7	TGTGCCAGCAGTTTCCACGGGGGTTCCTACGAGCAGTACTTC	CASSFHGGSYEQYF
TRBV5-1	many	.	TRBJ1-1	TGCGCCAGCAGCTTGCGGGCAGGACTTAACACTGAAGCTTTCTTT	CASSLRAGLNTEAFF
TRBV18	.	.	TRBJ1-1	TGTGCCAGCTCCTTGGGGGTCCGAGGGACTGAAGCTTTCTTT	CASSLGVRGTEAFF
TRBV20-1	few	.	TRBJ2-2	TGCAGTGCTAGACTGGGGACCCACACCGGGGAGCTGTTTTTT	CSARLGTHTGELFF